Each of the 10 T cell receptor beta chains below was sequenced from the same sample in a study of blood T cell repertoires in COVID-19. The method was immunoSEQ multiplex PCR; TCRdb's version includes in-frame clones alone and lacks a portion of them. The data show about 43,000 clones, approximately 87% seen once. The sequenced material came from peripheral blood. The receptors stem from a man aged 40-49 years with COVID-19, enrolled during active disease.

J is TRBJ1-2 and V is TRBV15, with a tentative D call TRBD1 (5 bases). There are 14 residues in the CDR3. CDR1 and CDR2 from the germline V gene are LNHNV and YYDKDF (reference sequence). V lost 1 base and J 5 bases, leaving 11 bases between the germline ends. The CDR3, as DNA: TGTGCCACCAGCAGAGCTGGGGCTCGGTATGGCTACACCTTC. It encodes CATSRAGARYGYTF.

This chain uses TRBV5-4 with TRBJ2-1; the D gene is possibly TRBD1 (6 bases). This CDR3 is built from 14 residues. Germline CDR1 SGHNT, CDR2 YYREEE (reference sequence). V lost 7 bases and J 7 bases, leaving 18 bases between the germline ends. CDR3 residues: CASAAGWGLNEQFF. In nucleotides, the CDR3 is TGTGCCAGCGCGGCTGGCTGGGGGCTAAATGAGCAGTTCTTC.

The genes are TRBV29-1 and TRBJ1-2; maybe TRBD1 (5 bases). The V gene lost 4 bases and the J gene lost 3 bases, with 15 bases spanning the gap. Per germline, CDR1 SQVTM and CDR2 ANQGSEA. This CDR3 region has 14 residues. The CDR3 coding sequence is TGCAGCGTTGGGACAAGGTTGTCTGACTATGGCTACACCTTC. Translating gives CSVGTRLSDYGYTF.

The chain couples TRBV20-1 to TRBJ2-1; 10 nucleotides align to TRBD2. The V and J ends lost 3 bases and 4 bases, in that order; junction bases with no gene match: 9. Germline-derived CDR1 and CDR2 are DFQATT and SNEGSKA (reference sequence). CDR3 length: 16 amino acids. CDR3: CSASPGTSGVYNEQFF. For the CDR3, the DNA is TGCAGTGCTAGTCCTGGTACTAGCGGGGTGTACAATGAGCAGTTCTTC.

V gene TRBV2 combines with J gene TRBJ1-5; 7 bases are a match to TRBD1. Trimming cost V 3 bases and J 0 bases; bases outside gene matches: 2. From germline, CDR1 is SNHLY and CDR2 FYNNEI. The CDR3 is 15 residues long. CDR3 nucleotides: TGTGCCAGCAGTGATAGGGACAGTAGCAATCAGCCCCAGCATTTT. It yields the protein CASSDRDSSNQPQHF.

This clone is classed as medium-sized (0.01 to 0.1%). The V and J genes are TRBV24-1 and TRBJ2-5; D is uncertain. The CDR3 is 13 amino acids. Trimming stripped 1 base from V and 3 bases from J, with 5 bases between. Germline assignment: CDR1 KGHDR and CDR2 SFDVKD. CDR3 in amino acids: CATSDFTEETQYF. Written as DNA, the CDR3 is TGTGCCACCAGTGATTTTACGGAAGAGACCCAGTACTTC.

This clone was found once. The chain combines TRBV25-1 with TRBJ1-6; TRBD1 aligns across 8 bases. After removal of 2 bases from V and 5 bases from J, the junction contained 5 bases not matched to a gene. The V gene's germline CDR1 is MGHDK and CDR2 SYGVNS. The CDR3 covers 16 residues. CDR3 sequence (DNA): TGTGCCAGCAGTGAACCTCAGGGGGCGAATAATTCACCCCTCCACTTT. Translated, it gives CASSEPQGANNSPLHF.

V gene TRBV28 combines with J gene TRBJ1-2; D unclear. Trimming pared 8 bases from V and 4 bases from J, leaving 23 bases between. Germline V gives CDR1 MDHEN, CDR2 SYDVKM. The CDR3 is 16 amino acids. The CDR3 here is CASVYRGMGYIYGYTF. The DNA of the CDR3 is TGTGCCAGCGTTTACCGAGGGATGGGGTATATCTATGGCTACACCTTC.

The genes are TRBV3-1 (or the pseudogene TRBV3-2) and TRBJ1-2; TRBD1 is a possible D gene (6 bases). CDR1 LGHDT and CDR2 YNNKEL come from the germline V gene (reference sequence). This CDR3 has 16 amino acids. V was shortened by 3 bases and J by 4 bases, with 18 bases between the two germline ends. CDR3 in DNA: TGTGCCAGCAGCCAGGGCCGGTTGGGGGCCCTCTATGGCTACACCTTC. It yields the protein CASSQGRLGALYGYTF.

The CDR3 DNA sequence: TGTGCCAGCAGTGACAGACAGGGGAGAGGCTACACCTTC. This encodes CASSDRQGRGYTF. The chain is built from TRBV6-2 or TRBV6-3 and TRBJ1-2; 8 bases line up with TRBD1. Germline V lookup: CDR1 MNHEY, CDR2 SVGEGT. Trimming at V came to 5 bases and at J to 8 bases, leaving 7 bases not matched to a gene. CDR3 length equals 13 residues.